The 10 T cell receptor beta chains below all came from one sample that was sequenced in a study of chemoradiotherapy in HPV16-positive cancers. Profiling relied on immunoSEQ multiplex PCR, and the TCRdb table lists in-frame clones only, not all of them. The repertoire holds 9,000 to 10,000 clones, with about 80% as singletons. This material consisted of blood, taken from a patient who underwent chemoradiotherapy. The receptors were gathered from a human donor with HPV-associated anogenital cancer.

This clone was detected once. J is TRBJ1-6 and V is TRBV7-9, with TRBD1 matching over 7 bases. The CDR3 runs 17 residues. Germline values: CDR1 SEHNR, CDR2 FQNEAQ (reference sequence). V lost 5 bases to trimming and J lost 0 bases; unmatched junction nucleotides: 7. CDR3 in amino acids: CASSHGGQSSYNSPLHF. For the CDR3, the DNA is TGTGCCAGCAGCCACGGGGGACAGAGCTCCTATAATTCACCCCTCCACTTT.

To note about this clone: The sample holds other DNA sequences that translate to the same CDR3. The V and J genes are TRBV6-5 and TRBJ1-6; no clear D. The ends were cut back, 2 bases at V and 8 bases at J, with 7 bases in the middle. CDR1 MNHEY and CDR2 SVGAGI come from the germline V gene. This CDR3 has 13 amino acids. The CDR3 bases are TGTGCCAGCAGTTACCTTGGCGATTCACCCCTCCACTTT. Residues: CASSYLGDSPLHF.

This chain connects TRBV4-3 to TRBJ1-4; D uncertain. The length of the CDR3 is 15 residues. Per germline, CDR1 LGHNA and CDR2 YSLEER. The ends were cut back, 0 bases at V and 8 bases at J, with 13 bases in the middle. Written as DNA, the CDR3 is TGCGCCAGCAGCCAAGAGGGCCCGGGTAGGGAAAAACTGTTTTTT. This codes for CASSQEGPGREKLFF.

This sequence joins TRBV18 and TRBJ2-3; TRBD2 agrees at 9 bases. The CDR3 is made up of 16 amino acids. V lost 2 bases and J lost 6; bases outside the gene matches: 9. The V gene's germline CDR1 is KGHSH and CDR2 LQKENI. CDR3 nucleotide sequence: TGTGCCAGCTCACCATCCTCAGCGGGGGGCCCGGATACGCAGTATTTT. Encoded protein: CASSPSSAGGPDTQYF.

The chain recombines TRBV7-2 with TRBJ1-1, with D possibly being TRBD1 (6 bases). Trimming cost V 2 bases and J 3 bases, with 13 bases left between them. Germline V gene data show CDR1 as SGHTA and CDR2 as FQGNSA. The CDR3 has 15 amino acids. The CDR3 reads CASSLNQGRYTEAFF. The CDR3 coding sequence is TGTGCCAGCAGCTTAAATCAGGGGAGATACACTGAAGCTTTCTTT.

The V call is TRBV5-1, the J call TRBJ2-3; D might be TRBD2 (5 bases). Trimming removed 4 bases from V and 5 bases from J, with 14 bases in between. CDR1 and CDR2 (germline): SGHRS, YFSETQ. The CDR3 has 14 residues. The CDR3 coding sequence is TGCGCCAGCAGCCCCCTCCGGGAATTAGATACGCAGTATTTT. It translates to CASSPLRELDTQYF.

V usage is TRBV5-6 and J usage is TRBJ1-5; D not certain. Germline V gives CDR1 SGHDT, CDR2 YYEEEE. CDR3 length: 14 amino acids. V was pared by 1 base and J by 9 bases, with 14 bases between. CDR3 nucleotide sequence: TGTGCCAGCAGCTTGTACGACAACTATGGGCCCCAGCATTTT. Its protein is CASSLYDNYGPQHF.

This chain connects TRBV5-1 to TRBJ1-2, with D unresolved. Germline V gives CDR1 SGHRS, CDR2 YFSETQ. The CDR3 is 13 amino acids. V was clipped by 0 bases and J by 8 bases, with 11 bases between them. CDR3 region: CASSLEGREGYTF. In DNA, the CDR3 is TGCGCCAGCAGCTTGGAAGGGAGGGAGGGCTACACCTTC.

The chain links TRBV4-1 to TRBJ1-2; a possible D gene is TRBD1 (5 bases). Trimming left V 7 bases short and J 3 bases short, with 15 bases between. The germline V gene encodes CDR1 MGHRA and CDR2 YSYEKL. The CDR3 loop spans 14 amino acids. The CDR3 DNA reads as TGCGCCAGCACCGAAGGTCCAGGGCACTATGGCTACACCTTC. It encodes CASTEGPGHYGYTF.

The rearrangement links TRBV5-1 to TRBJ2-3; D is ambiguous. Trimming cost V 0 bases and J 6 bases, with 5 bases left between them. CDR3 length: 12 residues. CDR1 and CDR2 (germline): SGHRS, YFSETQ. The CDR3 DNA reads as TGCGCCAGCAGCTTGGAATGGGATACGCAGTATTTT. It yields the protein CASSLEWDTQYF.